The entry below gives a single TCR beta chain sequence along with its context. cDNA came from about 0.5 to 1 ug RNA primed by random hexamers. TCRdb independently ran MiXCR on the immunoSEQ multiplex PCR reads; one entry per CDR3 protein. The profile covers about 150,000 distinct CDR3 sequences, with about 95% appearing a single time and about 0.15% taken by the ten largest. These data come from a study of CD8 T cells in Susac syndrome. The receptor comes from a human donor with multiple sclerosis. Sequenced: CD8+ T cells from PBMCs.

Written as DNA, the CDR3 is TGTGCCAGCAGCTACTTATTGGGGGCCGGAGAGACCCAGTACTTC. This gives the protein CASSYLLGAGETQYF. The chain links TRBV7-9 to TRBJ2-5; tentative D call: TRBD1 (6 bases). Germline V gives CDR1 SEHNR, CDR2 FQNEAQ (reference sequence). Trimming shortened V by 4 bases and J by 4 bases, and 16 bases separated the two germline ends. The CDR3 runs 15 residues.